The rows below give T cell receptor beta chains drawn from one sample of a study of cytomegalovirus exposure and HLA in healthy donors. Method: immunoSEQ multiplex PCR; TCRdb's copy keeps in-frame clones and lacks some. In the table there are 150,000 to 180,000 clones, about 88% of which are singletons. Sequences were obtained from PBMCs. The receptors come from a woman under 30 in good health and CMV-seronegative. Both conserved end residues are part of each CDR3. The D gene is left open where the match is weak. Clone size is stated in some rows and not others, as once, few, many or a class when expanded.

>TRBD1|TRBJ1-5|NA|TRBV7-8
TGTGCCAGCAGCTCTACAGGGGCTACCCAGCATTTT
CASSSTGATQHF
>TRBD1|TRBJ1-5|NA|TRBV2
TGTGCCAGCAGGGCGGGACAGGGGCGCCCCAATCAGCCCCAGCATTTT
CASRAGQGRPNQPQHF
>TRBD2|TRBJ2-3|NA|TRBV2
TGTGCCAGCAGTGCCCGTACTAGCGGCATTGGGGCAGATACGCAGTATTTT
CASSARTSGIGADTQYF
>TRBD2|TRBJ2-7|NA|TRBV5-1
TGCGCCAGCAGCTTAGCGCGGGAGGGCCTCTACGAGCAGTACTTC
CASSLAREGLYEQYF
>NA|TRBJ2-7|NA|TRBV13
TGTGCCAGCAGCTTAGGCATAAGGCCAGAATCCTCAGGCTACGAGCAGTACTTC
CASSLGIRPESSGYEQYF
>TRBD1|TRBJ1-6|NA|TRBV30
TGTGCCTCAAGGACAGGGAGAAATTCACCCCTCCACTTT
CASRTGRNSPLHF
>NA|TRBJ2-7|NA|TRBV4-1
TGCGCCAGCAGCCAAGATGAAAGGAGGCGGTACTTC
CASSQDERRRYF
>NA|TRBJ1-2|once|TRBV27
TGTGCCAGCAGTTTAGGCAGAACAGGAGATTATGGCTACACCTTC
CASSLGRTGDYGYTF
>NA|TRBJ2-3|NA|TRBV14
TGTGCCAGCAGCCCCTACACAGATACGCAGTATTTT
CASSPYTDTQYF
>TRBD1|TRBJ1-5|NA|TRBV27
TGTGCCAGCAGTTACGGTACAGGGGGGGCCCAGCCCCAGCATTTT
CASSYGTGGAQPQHF
>NA|TRBJ1-2|NA|TRBV4-1
TGCGCCAGCAGCTACGGGAGAGCCTCTAACTATGGCTACACCTTC
CASSYGRASNYGYTF
>NA|TRBJ2-2|NA|TRBV25-1
TGTGCCAGCAGTGAATTGACGGCAGGGAACACCGGGGAGCTGTTTTTT
CASSELTAGNTGELFF
>NA|TRBJ2-7|NA|TRBV7-9
TGTGCCAGCAGCTTAGCCGGTTCCTACGAGCAGTACTTC
CASSLAGSYEQYF
>NA|TRBJ2-7|NA|TRBV5-1
TGCGCCAGCAGCTCTTCGGGGTCCTACGAGCAGTACTTC
CASSSSGSYEQYF
>NA|TRBJ1-2|NA|TRBV6-1
TGTGCCAGCAGGTCCATAGAGGGCATTGGTGGCTACACCTTC
CASRSIEGIGGYTF
>NA|TRBJ2-7|NA|TRBV28
TGTGCCAGCAGTTTAAGGCAGGGTTCCTCCTACGAGCAGTACTTC
CASSLRQGSSYEQYF
>TRBD2|TRBJ2-7|NA|TRBV2
TGTGCCAGCAGACCCGGACTAGCGGGTTTCCACGAGCAGTACTTC
CASRPGLAGFHEQYF
>TRBD2|TRBJ2-1|NA|TRBV6-4
TGTGCCAGCAGTGAAGGCTTAGCGGGAGACAATGAGCAGTTCTTC
CASSEGLAGDNEQFF
>NA|TRBJ1-4|NA|TRBV7-9
TGTGCCAGCAGCCCGATGATAGCAACTAATGAAAAACTGTTTTTT
CASSPMIATNEKLFF
>TRBD1|TRBJ2-7|NA|TRBV7-2
TGTGCCAGCAGCTCCGGACAGGGGCCCTACGAGCAGTACTTC
CASSSGQGPYEQYF
>TRBD2|TRBJ2-1|NA|TRBV28
TGTGCCAGCAGTTTACCCTCAGCTAGCGGGAGTACCTACAATGAGCAGTTCTTC
CASSLPSASGSTYNEQFF
>TRBD1|TRBJ1-2|NA|TRBV29-1
TGCAGCGTTGAATGGGACAGGGTCACGTATGGCTACACCTTC
CSVEWDRVTYGYTF
>NA|TRBJ1-6|NA|TRBV7-3
TGTGCCAGCAGCGCACTTCCGGGGAATTCACCCCTCCACTTT
CASSALPGNSPLHF